The source of this T cell receptor beta chain is a study of blood T cell repertoires in COVID-19. Study as a whole: Sources were T cells, B-cell-depleted T cells, or PBMCs; the material itself was cDNA or gDNA.

Per the original data handling: The assay estimated nucleated cells by amplifying reference gene primers. TCRdb's table, derived via immunoSEQ multiplex PCR, lists solely in-frame clones and lacks some. D and trimming come from the DNA, and the V and J calls and clone size come from that table. The repertoire holds about 270,000 clones, around 84% seen once, with 1.4% to 1.5% in the top ten. The Seattle site enrolled patients during active infection and followed them longitudinally. The receptor was isolated from a human donor with COVID-19, enrolled during active disease. The donor label of this sample is uncertain. Sequenced: peripheral blood.

Written as DNA, the CDR3 is TGTGCCAGCAGCTTCAACAGGGTCGGTCAGCCCCAGCATTTT. Protein: CASSFNRVGQPQHF. V gene TRBV7-8 combines with J gene TRBJ1-5, with D perhaps TRBD1 (6 bases). With 3 bases removed from V and 6 bases from J, the gap between germline ends came to 12 bases. The CDR3 totals 14 residues. The germline V gene encodes CDR1 SGHVS and CDR2 FQNEAQ. The whole variable domain, remainder taken from reference TRBV7-8 and TRBJ1-5, is GAGVSQSPRYKVAKRGQDVALRCDPISGHVSLFWYQQALGQGPEFLTYFQNEAQLDKSGLPSDRFFAERPEGSVSTLKIQRTQQEDSAVYLCASSFNRVGQPQHFGDGTRLSIL.